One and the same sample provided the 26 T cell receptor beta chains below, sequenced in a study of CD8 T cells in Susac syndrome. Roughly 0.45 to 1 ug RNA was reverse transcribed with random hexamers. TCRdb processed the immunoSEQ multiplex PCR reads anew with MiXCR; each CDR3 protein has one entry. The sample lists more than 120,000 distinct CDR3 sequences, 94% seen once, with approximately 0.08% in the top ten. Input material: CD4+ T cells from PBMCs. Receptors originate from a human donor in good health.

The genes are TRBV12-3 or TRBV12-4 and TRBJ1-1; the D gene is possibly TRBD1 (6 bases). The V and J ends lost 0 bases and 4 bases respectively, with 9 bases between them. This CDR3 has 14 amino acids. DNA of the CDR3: TGTGCCAGCAGTTTAGCGGCAGGGGCCACTGAAGCTTTCTTT. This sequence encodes CASSLAAGATEAFF.

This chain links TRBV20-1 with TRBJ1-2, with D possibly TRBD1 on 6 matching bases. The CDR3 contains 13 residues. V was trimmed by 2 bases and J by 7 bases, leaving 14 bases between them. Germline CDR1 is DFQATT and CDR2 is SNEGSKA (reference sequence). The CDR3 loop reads CSARRRGFSGYTF. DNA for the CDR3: TGCAGTGCTAGAAGGAGGGGGTTTAGTGGCTACACCTTC.

The CDR3 DNA sequence: TGTGCCAGCAGCGGCGGACAGGGAAGGCAGCCCCAGCATTTT. Amino acid sequence: CASSGGQGRQPQHF. The chain carries TRBV9 and TRBJ1-5; TRBD1 aligns across 8 bases. CDR3 length equals 14 residues. The germline CDR1 and CDR2 sequences are SGDLS and YYNGEE. J was trimmed by 7 bases and V by 3 bases; bases with no gene match: 6.

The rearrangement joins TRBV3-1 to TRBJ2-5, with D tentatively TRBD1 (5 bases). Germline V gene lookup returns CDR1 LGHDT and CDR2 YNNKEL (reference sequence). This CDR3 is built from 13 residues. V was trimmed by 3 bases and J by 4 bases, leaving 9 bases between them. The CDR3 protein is CASSHDSGETQYF. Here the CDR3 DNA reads TGTGCCAGCAGCCATGACAGTGGAGAGACCCAGTACTTC.

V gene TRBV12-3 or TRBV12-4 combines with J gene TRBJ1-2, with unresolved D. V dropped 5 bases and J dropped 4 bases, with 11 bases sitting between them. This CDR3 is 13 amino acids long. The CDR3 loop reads CASSRAGPYGYTF. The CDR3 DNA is TGTGCCAGCAGTCGGGCCGGCCCCTATGGCTACACCTTC.

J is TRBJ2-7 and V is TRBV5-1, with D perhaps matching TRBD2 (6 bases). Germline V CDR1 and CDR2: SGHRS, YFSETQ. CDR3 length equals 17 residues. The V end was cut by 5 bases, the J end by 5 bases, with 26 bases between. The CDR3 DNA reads TGCGCCAGCAGTCCCCCCGGGAGTATACGCGGCTTGGACGAGCAGTACTTC. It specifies CASSPPGSIRGLDEQYF.

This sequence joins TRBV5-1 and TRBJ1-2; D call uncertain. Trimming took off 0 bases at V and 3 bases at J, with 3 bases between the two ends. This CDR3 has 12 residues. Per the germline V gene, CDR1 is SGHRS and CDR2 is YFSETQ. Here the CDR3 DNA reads TGCGCCAGCAGCTTGGATGACTATGGCTACACCTTC. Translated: CASSLDDYGYTF.

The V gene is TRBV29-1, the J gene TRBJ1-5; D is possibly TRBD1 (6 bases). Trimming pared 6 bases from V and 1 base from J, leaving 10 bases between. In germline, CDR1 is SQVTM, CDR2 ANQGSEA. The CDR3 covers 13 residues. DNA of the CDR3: TGCAGCGTCCATACAGGGAGCAATCAGCCCCAGCATTTT. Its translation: CSVHTGSNQPQHF.

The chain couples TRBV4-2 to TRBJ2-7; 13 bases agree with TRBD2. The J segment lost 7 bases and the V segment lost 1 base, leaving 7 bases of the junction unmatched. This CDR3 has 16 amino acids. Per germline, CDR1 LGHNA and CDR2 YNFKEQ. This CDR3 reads CASSQATSGRGVEQYF. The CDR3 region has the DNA TGTGCCAGCAGCCAAGCCACTAGCGGGAGGGGAGTTGAGCAGTACTTC.

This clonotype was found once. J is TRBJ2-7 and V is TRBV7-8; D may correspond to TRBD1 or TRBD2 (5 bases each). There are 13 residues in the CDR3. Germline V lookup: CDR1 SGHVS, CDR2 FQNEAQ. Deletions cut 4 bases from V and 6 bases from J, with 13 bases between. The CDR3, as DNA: TGTGCCAGCAGCTACTTGGGGACGGCCGAGCAGTACTTC. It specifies CASSYLGTAEQYF.

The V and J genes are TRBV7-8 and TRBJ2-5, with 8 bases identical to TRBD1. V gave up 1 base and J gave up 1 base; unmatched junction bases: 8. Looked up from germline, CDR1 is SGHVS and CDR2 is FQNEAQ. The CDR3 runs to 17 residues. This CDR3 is CASSLGARTGTQETQYF. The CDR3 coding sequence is TGTGCCAGCAGCTTAGGTGCTAGGACAGGGACCCAAGAGACCCAGTACTTC.

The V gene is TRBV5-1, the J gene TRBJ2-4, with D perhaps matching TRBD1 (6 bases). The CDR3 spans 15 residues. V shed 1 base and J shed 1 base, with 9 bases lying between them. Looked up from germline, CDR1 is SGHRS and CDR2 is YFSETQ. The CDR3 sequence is CASSLTGMAKNIQYF. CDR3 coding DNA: TGCGCCAGCAGCTTGACAGGGATGGCCAAAAACATTCAGTACTTC.

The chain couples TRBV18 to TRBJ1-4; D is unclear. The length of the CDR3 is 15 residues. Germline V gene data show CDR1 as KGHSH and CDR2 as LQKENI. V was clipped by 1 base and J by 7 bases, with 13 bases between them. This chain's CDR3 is CASSPRRALGEKLFF. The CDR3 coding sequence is TGTGCCAGCTCACCACGACGGGCCCTAGGTGAAAAACTGTTTTTT. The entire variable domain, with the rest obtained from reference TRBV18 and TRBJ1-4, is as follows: NAGVMQNPRHLVRRRGQEARLRCSPMKGHSHVYWYRQLPEEGLKFMVYLQKENIIDESGMPKERFSAEFPKEGPSILRIQQVVRGDSAAYFCASSPRRALGEKLFFGSGTQLSVL.

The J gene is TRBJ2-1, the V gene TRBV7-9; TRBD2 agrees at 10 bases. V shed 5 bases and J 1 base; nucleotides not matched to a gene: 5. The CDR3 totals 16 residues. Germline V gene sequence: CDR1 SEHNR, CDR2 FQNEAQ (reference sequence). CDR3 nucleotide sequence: TGTGCCAGCAGCCGCACTAGCGGGATATCCTACAATGAGCAGTTCTTC. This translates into CASSRTSGISYNEQFF.

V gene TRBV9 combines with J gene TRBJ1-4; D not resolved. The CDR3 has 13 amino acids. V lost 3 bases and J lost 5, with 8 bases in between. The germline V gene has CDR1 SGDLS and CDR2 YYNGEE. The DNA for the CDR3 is TGTGCCAGCAGCGAGGGCGTAAATGAAAAACTGTTTTTT. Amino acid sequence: CASSEGVNEKLFF.

CDR3 DNA: TGTGCCAGCAGTGCCCTGACCGGGGGTGAAGCTTTCTTT. The encoded protein is CASSALTGGEAFF. The rearrangement links TRBV6-2 or TRBV6-3 to TRBJ1-1, with D perhaps TRBD1 (5 bases). The V gene's germline CDR1 is MNHEY and CDR2 SVGEGT. There are 13 residues in the CDR3. The V and J ends lost 5 bases and 7 bases respectively, with 14 bases between them.

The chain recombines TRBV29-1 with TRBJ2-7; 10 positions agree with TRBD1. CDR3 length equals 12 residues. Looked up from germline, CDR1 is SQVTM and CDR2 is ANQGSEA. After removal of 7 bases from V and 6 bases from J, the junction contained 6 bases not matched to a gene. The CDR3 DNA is TGCAGCGCCGCGACAGGGGGCACCGAGCAGTACTTC. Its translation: CSAATGGTEQYF.

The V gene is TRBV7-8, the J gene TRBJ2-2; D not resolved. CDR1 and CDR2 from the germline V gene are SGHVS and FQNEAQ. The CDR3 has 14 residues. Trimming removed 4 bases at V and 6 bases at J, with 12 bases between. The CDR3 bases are TGTGCCAGCAGCTCATCTTCTTTGGCCGGGGAGCTGTTTTTT. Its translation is CASSSSSLAGELFF.

This CDR3 reads CASSRGQNGNTIYF. CDR3 nucleotide sequence: TGTGCCAGCAGCCGCGGGCAGAATGGAAACACCATATATTTT. The chain uses TRBV3-1 and TRBJ1-3, with D unclear. The CDR3 extends over 14 amino acids. Trimming shortened V by 4 bases and J by 3 bases, and 10 bases separated the two germline ends. Germline V CDR1 and CDR2: LGHDT, YNNKEL (reference sequence).

The CDR3 spells CASSSGGLAGWLGYNEQFF. In DNA, the CDR3 is TGTGCCAGCAGCTCGGGGGGACTAGCGGGGTGGCTCGGGTACAATGAGCAGTTCTTC. The chain combines TRBV7-9 with TRBJ2-1; 13 bases fit TRBD2. Germline V gene data show CDR1 as SEHNR and CDR2 as FQNEAQ (reference sequence). There are 19 residues in the CDR3. Unmatched junction bases numbered 13, after V lost 4 bases and J lost 4 bases.

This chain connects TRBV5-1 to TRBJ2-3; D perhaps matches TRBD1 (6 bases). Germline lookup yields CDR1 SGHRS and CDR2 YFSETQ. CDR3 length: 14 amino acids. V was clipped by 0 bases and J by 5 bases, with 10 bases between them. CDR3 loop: CASSLARGQDTQYF. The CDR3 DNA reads TGCGCCAGCAGCTTGGCCAGGGGACAAGATACGCAGTATTTT.

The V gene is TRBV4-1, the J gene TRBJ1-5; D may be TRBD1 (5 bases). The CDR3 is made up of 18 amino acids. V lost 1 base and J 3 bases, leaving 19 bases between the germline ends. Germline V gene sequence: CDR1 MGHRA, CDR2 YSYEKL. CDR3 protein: CASSQAGRGFALNQPQHF. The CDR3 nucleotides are TGCGCCAGCAGCCAAGCGGGTAGGGGATTCGCCCTCAATCAGCCCCAGCATTTT.

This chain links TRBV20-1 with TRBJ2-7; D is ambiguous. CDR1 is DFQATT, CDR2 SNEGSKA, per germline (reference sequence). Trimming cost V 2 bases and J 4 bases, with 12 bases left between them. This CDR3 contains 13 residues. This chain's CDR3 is CSARPLGGYEQYF. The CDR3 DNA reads TGCAGTGCTAGACCTCTGGGTGGTTACGAGCAGTACTTC.

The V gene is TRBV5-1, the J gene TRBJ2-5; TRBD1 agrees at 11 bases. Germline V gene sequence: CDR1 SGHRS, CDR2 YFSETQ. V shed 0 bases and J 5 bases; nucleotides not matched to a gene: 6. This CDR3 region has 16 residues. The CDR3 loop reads CASSLAGQGAGETQYF. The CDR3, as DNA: TGCGCCAGCAGCTTGGCCGGACAGGGGGCAGGGGAGACCCAGTACTTC.

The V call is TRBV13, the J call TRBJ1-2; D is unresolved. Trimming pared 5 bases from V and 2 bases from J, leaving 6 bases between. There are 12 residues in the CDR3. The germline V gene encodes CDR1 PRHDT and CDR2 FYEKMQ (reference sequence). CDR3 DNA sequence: TGTGCCAGCAGCCAACAGAACTATGGCTACACCTTC. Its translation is CASSQQNYGYTF.

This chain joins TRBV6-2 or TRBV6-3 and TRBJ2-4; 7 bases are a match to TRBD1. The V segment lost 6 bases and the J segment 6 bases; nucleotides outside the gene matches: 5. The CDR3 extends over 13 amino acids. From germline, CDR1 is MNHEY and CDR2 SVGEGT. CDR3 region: CASRTGTANIQYF. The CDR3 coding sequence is TGTGCCAGCAGAACCGGGACAGCAAACATTCAGTACTTC.